A single TCR beta chain is shown here with its context. The sample belongs to a study of control samples from healthy donors and cancer patients. Data came from immunoSEQ multiplex PCR; TCRdb stores just in-frame clones and leaves some out. The data contain approximately 210,000 clones, roughly nine tenths of them singletons. The sample comprised blood. The TCR sequence derives from a young man in good health.

For the CDR3, the DNA is TGTGCCAGCAGCTTAGATCTAGGCCTCTCACCCCTCCACTTT. Its translation: CASSLDLGLSPLHF. The rearrangement links TRBV11-2 to TRBJ1-6; no clear D. This CDR3 region has 14 residues. CDR1 is SGHAT, CDR2 FQNNGV, per germline. V lost 0 bases and J lost 10, with 10 bases in between.